The source of this T cell receptor (beta chain) is a study of blood T cells in healthy people across ages. This clonotype was seen at least ten times. Alongside a J-beta primer mix, a sample-barcoded 5' primer served in a second PCR lasting roughly 7 to 11 cycles. With 12 random nucleotides, a template-switch adaptor tagged each individual cDNA molecule. TCRdb analysed the 5' RACE reads with MiXCR anew, one entry per CDR3 protein. This table has 1.6 million or so distinct CDR3 sequences, around 36% appearing once. CDR1 and CDR2 (germline): SGHRS, YFSETQ. The CDR3 is 17 residues long. V lost 0 bases to trimming and J lost 0 bases, with 14 bases between them. The sample providers were healthy Caucasian people from Russia, aged roughly 6 to 90. Peripheral blood was drawn, approximately 9.5 milliliters per donor. Per sample, a minimum of 6.5 million PBMCs were isolated.

The receptor was isolated from a woman between 25 and 40 years old in good health. The sample comprised blood. This chain joins TRBV5-1 and TRBJ2-3; D might be TRBD2 (6 bases). CDR3: CASSLVGLSPSTDTQYF. The CDR3 coding sequence is TGCGCCAGCAGCTTGGTTGGACTAAGTCCTAGCACAGATACGCAGTATTTT.